The 17 T cell receptor beta chains below come from one sample, sequenced in a study of post-analysis software for immune sequencing data. Their cognate antigens are unknown. Whole-study results and caveats: Patients used several TRBV segments, including TRBV5-6, TRBV5-1 and TRBV20-1, more often than controls.

Unique molecular identifiers had been added to the TCR beta cDNA libraries. TCRdb passed the PCR reads through MiXCR, listing each CDR3 protein once. Seen here are some 690,000 distinct CDR3 sequences, roughly 30% observed once, and the top ten hold approximately 0.55%. What was sequenced was blood. The receptor source for this set is a girl aged 10 to 17 with multiple sclerosis.

Only a few counts were recorded for this clonotype. CDR3 residues: CATQAGGIYEQYF. CDR3 DNA sequence: TGTGCCACCCAAGCTGGGGGAATCTACGAGCAGTACTTC. The chain has TRBV15 and TRBJ2-7, with D tentatively TRBD1 or TRBD2 (5 bases each). Germline V gene sequence: CDR1 LNHNV, CDR2 YYDKDF (reference sequence). CDR3 length: 13 amino acids. Trimming cost V 8 bases and J 3 bases, with 14 bases left between them.

The chain combines TRBV10-3 with TRBJ1-6, with TRBD1 identical over 11 bases. The ends lost 6 bases at V and 7 bases at J; junction bases unmatched: 2. The CDR3 runs 14 residues. Per germline, CDR1 ENHRY and CDR2 SYGVKD. The CDR3, as DNA: TGTGCCATCAGGGGGACAGGGGGGAATTCACCCCTCCACTTT. Protein: CAIRGTGGNSPLHF.

This clonotype was detected a few times. DNA for the CDR3: TGCGCCAGCAGCAGGGACAACCTCAATCAGCCCCAGCATTTT. Translation gives CASSRDNLNQPQHF. This rearrangement joins TRBV5-1 to TRBJ1-5; D is possibly TRBD1 (6 bases). CDR1 SGHRS and CDR2 YFSETQ come from the germline V gene. The CDR3 is 14 amino acids. Trimming took 4 bases from V and 3 from J, leaving 11 bases between them.

The chain carries TRBV20-1 and TRBJ2-3; weak D call: TRBD2 (7 bases). This CDR3 contains 15 residues. V was trimmed by 0 bases and J by 2 bases, leaving 12 bases between them. The germline CDR1 and CDR2 sequences are DFQATT and SNEGSKA (reference sequence). The CDR3 loop reads CSARDMGGATDTQYF. The CDR3 DNA reads as TGCAGTGCTAGAGATATGGGGGGGGCCACAGATACGCAGTATTTT.

This clonotype was counted only a few times. The chain employs TRBV20-1 and TRBJ2-7; a possible D gene is TRBD2 (5 bases). With 4 bases removed from V and 3 bases from J, the gap between germline ends came to 16 bases. The germline V gene encodes CDR1 DFQATT and CDR2 SNEGSKA (reference sequence). The CDR3 length is 14 residues. The CDR3 nucleotides read TGCAGTGCTAATCTCGCTGGGCGGGTCTACGAGCAGTACTTC. It specifies CSANLAGRVYEQYF.

This clonotype was seen more than once but under ten times. The rearrangement links TRBV5-1 to TRBJ2-1; a weak D match, TRBD2 (7 bases). Trimming shortened V by 5 bases and J by 0 bases, and 18 bases separated the two germline ends. CDR3 length equals 17 residues. Germline CDR1 SGHRS, CDR2 YFSETQ. Here the CDR3 reads CASRSFGGRVSYNEQFF. The CDR3, as DNA: TGCGCCAGCAGGTCCTTCGGGGGGCGGGTCTCCTACAATGAGCAGTTCTTC. Variable domain in full (rest from reference TRBV5-1 and TRBJ2-1): KAGVTQTPRYLIKTRGQQVTLSCSPISGHRSVSWYQQTPGQGLQFLFEYFSETQRNKGNFPGRFSGRQFSNSRSEMNVSTLELGDSALYLCASRSFGGRVSYNEQFFGPGTRLTVL.

CDR3 loop: CASSYSGGGDHEQYF. DNA of the CDR3: TGTGCCAGCAGTTACTCGGGCGGCGGCGACCACGAGCAGTACTTC. The chain uses TRBV6-5 and TRBJ2-7; no clear D. Between the trimmed V and J ends, which lost 0 bases and 5 bases, there was a span of 14 bases. CDR1 and CDR2 from the germline V gene are MNHEY and SVGAGI. CDR3 length: 15 amino acids.

This CDR3 reads CASSETGADYGYTF. The CDR3, as DNA: TGTGCCAGCAGTGAGACAGGGGCGGACTATGGCTACACCTTC. This chain joins TRBV27 and TRBJ1-2; 8 bases map to TRBD1. CDR1 MNHEY and CDR2 SMNVEV come from the germline V gene (reference sequence). V gave up 5 bases and J gave up 3 bases; unmatched junction bases: 5. This CDR3 is built from 14 residues.

In this sample, this clonotype turned up a few times. In DNA, the CDR3 is TGTGCCAGCAGCCAGCGGGGGGGCACAGATACGCAGTATTTT. Protein: CASSQRGGTDTQYF. V gene TRBV6-6 combines with J gene TRBJ2-3, with TRBD2 identical over 9 bases. CDR1 is MNHNY, CDR2 SVGAGI, per germline (reference sequence). J lost 1 base, V lost 6 bases, and 2 bases had no gene match. The CDR3 totals 14 residues.

Only a few counts were recorded for this clonotype. The chain joins TRBV6-5 to TRBJ2-3; 12 nucleotides agree with TRBD2. Germline CDR1 MNHEY, CDR2 SVGAGI. The CDR3 runs 16 residues. V dropped 5 bases and J dropped 6; count of bases not matched to a gene: 9. The CDR3 sequence is CASSPRTSGTSDTQYF. The CDR3 coding sequence is TGTGCCAGCAGTCCCCGGACTAGCGGGACCTCCGATACGCAGTATTTT.

This chain uses TRBV3-1 with TRBJ1-5; D not certain. The CDR3 is made up of 12 amino acids. Trimming removed 8 bases at V and 2 bases at J, with 7 bases between. CDR1 and CDR2 from the germline V gene are LGHDT and YNNKEL (reference sequence). The CDR3 loop reads CASGGRNQPQHF. The DNA for the CDR3 is TGTGCCAGCGGCGGGCGCAATCAGCCCCAGCATTTT.

This chain connects TRBV29-1 to TRBJ1-4, with D possibly matching TRBD1 (5 bases). Looked up from germline, CDR1 is SQVTM and CDR2 is ANQGSEA. The CDR3 length is 15 residues. Between the trimmed V and J ends, which lost 6 bases and 5 bases, there was a span of 19 bases. CDR3 in amino acids: CSVGTGLEGNEKLFF. CDR3 bases: TGCAGCGTCGGAACCGGACTCGAGGGGAATGAAAAACTGTTTTTT.

In its sample, this clonotype was seen a few times. The chain employs TRBV2 and TRBJ2-4, with TRBD1 matching over 10 bases. Germline V gene sequence: CDR1 SNHLY, CDR2 FYNNEI. The CDR3 loop spans 14 amino acids. The ends lost 9 bases at V and 6 bases at J; junction bases unmatched: 8. The chain's CDR3 is CASRRTGGRNIQYF. CDR3 DNA sequence: TGTGCCAGTCGCCGGACAGGGGGAAGAAACATTCAGTACTTC.

This clonotype was seen a handful of times. The V gene is TRBV5-6, the J gene TRBJ2-7; D remains ambiguous. V was clipped by 1 base and J by 0 bases, with 8 bases between them. The germline V gene has CDR1 SGHDT and CDR2 YYEEEE. The CDR3 covers 14 residues. CDR3 amino acids: CASSLPGSSYEQYF. The DNA of the CDR3 is TGTGCCAGCAGCTTGCCAGGTAGCTCCTACGAGCAGTACTTC.

Ten or more counts support this clonotype. The chain employs TRBV9 and TRBJ2-5, with 7 bases lining up with TRBD2. V trimming: 0 bases; J trimming: 5 bases; junction bases outside the gene matches: 7. The CDR3 is made up of 15 amino acids. Germline assignment: CDR1 SGDLS and CDR2 YYNGEE. CDR3: CASSVGGSSQETQYF. The CDR3, as DNA: TGTGCCAGCAGCGTAGGCGGGAGTTCCCAGGAGACCCAGTACTTC.

Details on this clonotype: A read error may account for a junction end that differs from germline. This sequence joins TRBV4-3 and TRBJ2-1, with TRBD1 matching 9 bases. The length of the CDR3 is 15 residues. Germline V lookup: CDR1 LGHNA, CDR2 YSLEER. The CDR3 is CAGSPGTGIYNEQFF. The CDR3 DNA sequence: TGCGCCGGCAGCCCCGGGACAGGGATTTACAATGAGCAGTTCTTC.

The CDR3 here is CASSYSGLAGINNEQFF. As DNA, the CDR3 is TGTGCCAGCAGTTACTCTGGACTAGCGGGGATTAACAATGAGCAGTTCTTC. The chain employs TRBV6-5 and TRBJ2-1, with 12 bases that match TRBD2. Germline V gene lookup returns CDR1 MNHEY and CDR2 SVGAGI. This CDR3 has 17 amino acids. V gave up 0 bases and J gave up 5 bases; unmatched junction bases: 5.